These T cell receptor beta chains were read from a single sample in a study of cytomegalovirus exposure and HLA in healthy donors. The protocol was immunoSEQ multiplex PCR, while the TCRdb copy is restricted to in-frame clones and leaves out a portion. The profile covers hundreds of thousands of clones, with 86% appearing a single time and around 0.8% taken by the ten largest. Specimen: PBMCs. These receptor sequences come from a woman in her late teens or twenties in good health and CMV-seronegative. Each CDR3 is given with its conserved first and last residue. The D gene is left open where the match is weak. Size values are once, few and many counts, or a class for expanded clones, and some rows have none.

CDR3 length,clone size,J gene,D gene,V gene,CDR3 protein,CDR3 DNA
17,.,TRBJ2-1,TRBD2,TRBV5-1,CASSLEASGSSYNEQFF,TGCGCCAGCAGCTTGGAGGCTAGCGGGAGCTCCTACAATGAGCAGTTCTTC
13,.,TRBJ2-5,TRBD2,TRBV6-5,CASSRGGRETQYF,TGTGCCAGCAGTCGGGGGGGCCGGGAGACCCAGTACTTC
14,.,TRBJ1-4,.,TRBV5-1,CASSFRTTNEKLFF,TGCGCCAGCAGCTTCAGAACAACTAATGAAAAACTGTTTTTT
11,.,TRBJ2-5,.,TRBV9,CASRFRGTQYF,TGTGCCAGCAGGTTCCGGGGGACCCAGTACTTC
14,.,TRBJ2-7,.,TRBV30,CAWEDPGLQNEQYF,TGTGCCTGGGAAGATCCCGGACTCCAGAACGAGCAGTACTTC
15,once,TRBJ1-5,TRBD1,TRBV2,CASSRGQVVNQPQHF,TGTGCCAGCAGTAGGGGACAGGTCGTCAATCAGCCCCAGCATTTT
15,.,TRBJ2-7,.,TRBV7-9,CASSLVGQKSYEQYF,TGTGCCAGCAGCTTAGTTGGTCAGAAGTCCTACGAGCAGTACTTC
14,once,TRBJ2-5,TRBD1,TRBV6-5,CASSRGTGRETQYF,TGTGCCAGCAGCCGCGGGACAGGGAGGGAGACCCAGTACTTC
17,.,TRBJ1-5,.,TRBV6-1,CASSEALADFSNQPQHF,TGTGCCAGCAGTGAAGCATTGGCAGACTTTAGCAATCAGCCCCAGCATTTT
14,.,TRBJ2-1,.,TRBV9,CASSVEGRGNEQFF,TGTGCCAGCAGCGTAGAGGGCAGGGGCAATGAGCAGTTCTTC
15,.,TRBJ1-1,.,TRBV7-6,CASSLVSGSNTEAFF,TGTGCCAGCAGCTTAGTGTCAGGGTCGAACACTGAAGCTTTCTTT
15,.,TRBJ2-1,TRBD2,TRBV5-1,CASTLAGSSYNEQFF,TGCGCCAGCACACTAGCGGGCTCCTCGTACAATGAGCAGTTCTTC
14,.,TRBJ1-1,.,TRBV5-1,CASSLEGTRTEAFF,TGCGCCAGCAGCTTGGAGGGGACTAGGACTGAAGCTTTCTTT
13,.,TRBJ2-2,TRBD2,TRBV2,CASSGLATGELFF,TGTGCCAGCAGTGGACTAGCGACCGGGGAGCTGTTTTTT
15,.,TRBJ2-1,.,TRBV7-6,CASSSPQQGLNEQFF,TGTGCCAGCAGCTCACCGCAACAGGGATTGAATGAGCAGTTCTTC
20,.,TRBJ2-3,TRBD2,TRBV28,CASSPPGGSIVGVSTDTQYF,TGTGCCAGCAGCCCCCCCGGCGGGAGTATCGTGGGGGTAAGCACAGATACGCAGTATTTT
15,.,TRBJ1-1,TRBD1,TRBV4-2,CASSQGGTGRDEAFF,TGTGCCAGCAGCCAAGGGGGGACAGGTAGAGATGAAGCTTTCTTT
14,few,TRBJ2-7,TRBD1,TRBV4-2,CASSQDRAAYEQYF,TGTGCCAGCAGCCAGGACAGGGCCGCCTACGAGCAGTACTTC
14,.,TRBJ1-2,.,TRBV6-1,CASTSQPGKGGYTF,TGTGCCAGCACCTCCCAGCCAGGGAAGGGAGGCTACACCTTC
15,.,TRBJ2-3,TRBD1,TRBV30,CAWSTGVSSADTQYF,TGTGCCTGGAGTACAGGGGTTTCTAGTGCAGATACGCAGTATTTT
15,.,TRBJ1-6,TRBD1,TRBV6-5,CASTPAGGSYSPLHF,TGTGCCAGCACCCCCGCAGGGGGAAGTTATTCACCCCTCCACTTT
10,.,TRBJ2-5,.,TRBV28,CATKQETQYF,TGTGCCACCAAACAGGAGACCCAGTACTTC
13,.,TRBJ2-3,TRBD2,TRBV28,CASDPGGADTQYF,TGTGCCAGCGACCCGGGGGGAGCAGATACGCAGTATTTT
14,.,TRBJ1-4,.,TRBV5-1,CASSLRGFGEKLFF,TGCGCCAGCAGCTTGAGGGGTTTCGGGGAAAAACTGTTTTTT
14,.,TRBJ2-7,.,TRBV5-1,CASSLAGSPYEQYF,TGCGCCAGCAGCTTGGCTGGCAGTCCCTACGAGCAGTACTTC
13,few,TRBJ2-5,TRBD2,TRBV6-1,CASNTGGLMVQYF,TGTGCCAGCAATACGGGGGGGCTGATGGTCCAGTACTTC
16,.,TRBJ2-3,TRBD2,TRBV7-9,CASSEGLAGVRDTQYF,TGTGCCAGCAGCGAAGGACTAGCGGGAGTGAGAGATACGCAGTATTTT
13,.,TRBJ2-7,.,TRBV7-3,CASSLGGPHEQYF,TGTGCCAGCAGCTTGGGGGGACCCCACGAGCAGTACTTC
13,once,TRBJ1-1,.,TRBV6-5,CASAWGGETEAFF,TGTGCCAGCGCCTGGGGGGGGGAAACTGAAGCTTTCTTT
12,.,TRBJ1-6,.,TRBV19,CASSNMNSPLHF,TGTGCCAGTAGTAATATGAATTCACCCCTCCACTTT
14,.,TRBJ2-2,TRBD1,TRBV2,CARTGTGNSGELFF,TGTGCCAGGACCGGGACAGGGAATTCCGGGGAGCTGTTTTTT
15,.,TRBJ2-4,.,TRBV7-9,CASSLLESGTDIQYF,TGTGCCAGCAGCTTACTGGAGAGCGGTACGGACATTCAGTACTTC
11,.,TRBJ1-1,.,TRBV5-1,CASSSNTEAFF,TGCGCCAGCAGCTCAAACACTGAAGCTTTCTTT
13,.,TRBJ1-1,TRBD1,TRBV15,CATIPDTGAEAFF,TGTGCCACCATACCGGATACAGGGGCTGAAGCTTTCTTT
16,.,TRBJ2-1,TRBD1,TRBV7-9,CASSTHRGTSYNEQFF,TGTGCCAGCAGCACCCACAGGGGGACCTCCTACAATGAGCAGTTCTTC
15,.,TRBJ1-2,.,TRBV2,CASSAETFGGSGYTF,TGTGCCAGCAGCGCCGAGACGTTCGGGGGGTCGGGCTACACCTTC
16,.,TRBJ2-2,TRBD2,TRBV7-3,CASSPGAGASTGELFF,TGTGCCAGCAGCCCCGGTGCGGGAGCCAGCACCGGGGAGCTGTTTTTT
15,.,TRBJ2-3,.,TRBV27,CASTPSRVRADTQYF,TGTGCCAGCACCCCCTCCCGCGTACGGGCAGATACGCAGTATTTT
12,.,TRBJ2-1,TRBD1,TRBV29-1,CTLRDSYNEQFF,TGCACCCTCCGGGACAGCTACAATGAGCAGTTCTTC
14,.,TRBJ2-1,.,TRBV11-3,CASSFETGVNEQFF,TGTGCCAGCAGCTTCGAGACGGGAGTCAATGAGCAGTTCTTC
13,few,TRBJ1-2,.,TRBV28,CASSLSRDYGYTF,TGTGCCAGCAGCCTATCCCGGGACTATGGCTACACCTTC
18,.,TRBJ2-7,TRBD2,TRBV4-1,CASSQASSGRFWGYEQYF,TGCGCCAGCAGCCAAGCTTCTAGCGGGAGGTTTTGGGGTTACGAGCAGTACTTC
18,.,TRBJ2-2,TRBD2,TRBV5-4,CASSLVPSGRDDTGELFF,TGTGCCAGCAGCTTGGTCCCTAGCGGGAGGGATGACACCGGGGAGCTGTTTTTT
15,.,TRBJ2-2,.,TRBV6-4,CASSAQGGNTGELFF,TGTGCCAGCAGTGCGCAGGGCGGTAACACCGGGGAGCTGTTTTTT
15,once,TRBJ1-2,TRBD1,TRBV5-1,CASSDTGAPSYGYTF,TGCGCCAGCTCAGATACAGGGGCGCCCTCCTATGGCTACACCTTC
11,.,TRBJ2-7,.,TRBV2,CASSTTYEQYF,TGTGCCAGCAGCACTACCTACGAGCAGTACTTC
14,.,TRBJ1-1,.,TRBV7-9,CASSAQGQNTEAFF,TGTGCCAGCAGCGCTCAGGGGCAGAACACTGAAGCTTTCTTT
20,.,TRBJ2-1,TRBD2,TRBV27,CASSSPRGLAGGPGHNEQFF,TGTGCCAGCAGTTCTCCCCGGGGACTAGCGGGGGGGCCGGGACACAATGAGCAGTTCTTC
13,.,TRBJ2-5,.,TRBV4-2,CASSPEPKETQYF,TGTGCCAGCAGCCCCGAGCCCAAAGAGACCCAGTACTTC
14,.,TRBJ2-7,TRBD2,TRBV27,CASSPGLAGSEQYF,TGTGCCAGCAGCCCCGGCCTAGCGGGATCCGAGCAGTACTTC